This T cell receptor (beta chain) stems from a study of T cells expressing NK-cell markers. As for the study in general: The study sequenced eight donors, seven HCMV-seropositive and one seronegative.

TCRdb re-called the 5' RACE reads, yielding one record per CDR3 amino acid sequence without DNA. The data include 200,000 to 300,000 distinct CDR3 sequences; the top ten clones carry under 0.5%. CDR3 length equals 16 residues. In germline, CDR1 is SGHRS, CDR2 YFSETQ. This clonotype was obtained from a man younger than 35 in good health. The sequenced sample was blood T cells: a sorted CD56 or NKG2C T cell subset, CD4+ or CD8+ T cells, or bulk PBMC T cells (not recorded which). V gene TRBV5-1 combines with J gene TRBJ1-1; no DNA is available, so the TRBD1 call from TCRdb remains unchecked. This chain's CDR3 is CASSLDAVRADTEAFF. Combining the CDR3 with reference TRBV5-1 and TRBJ1-1 gives the whole variable domain KAGVTQTPRYLIKTRGQQVTLSCSPISGHRSVSWYQQTPGQGLQFLFEYFSETQRNKGNFPGRFSGRQFSNSRSEMNVSTLELGDSALYLCASSLDAVRADTEAFFGQGTRLTVV.